The 25 T cell receptor beta chains below all came from one sample that was sequenced in a study of long-term antiretroviral therapy in people with HIV. Run at survey level, the immunoSEQ assay was version v3.0. Generated by immunoSEQ multiplex PCR, the TCRdb table keeps only in-frame clones and is missing some. Altogether tens of thousands of clones are present, 70% to 85% being singletons, with the ten largest covering less than 20%. The input for sequencing was unsorted PBMCs, taken 0.5 years before starting antiretroviral therapy. The receptors come from a man aged 35-49 years with HIV.

The V gene is TRBV28, the J gene TRBJ1-5, with D possibly TRBD1 on 5 matching bases. Germline V gene lookup returns CDR1 MDHEN and CDR2 SYDVKM. Trimming stripped 6 bases from V and 6 bases from J, with 9 bases between. CDR3 length equals 12 residues. The CDR3 spells CASRPDSQPQHF. CDR3 nucleotide sequence: TGTGCCAGCAGGCCCGACAGTCAGCCCCAGCATTTT.

V usage is TRBV2 and J usage is TRBJ2-7; D is uncertain. CDR1 SNHLY and CDR2 FYNNEI come from the germline V gene. The CDR3 runs 11 residues. Trimming cost V 5 bases and J 3 bases, with 5 bases left between them. The CDR3 region has the DNA TGTGCCAGCAGTTTTATCTACGAGCAGTACTTC. It specifies CASSFIYEQYF.

The rearrangement uses TRBV9 and TRBJ2-7, with D tentatively TRBD2 (5 bases). Germline V lookup: CDR1 SGDLS, CDR2 YYNGEE. Trimming removed 7 bases from V and 2 bases from J, with 13 bases in between. The CDR3 covers 13 residues. As DNA, the CDR3 is TGTGCCAGCTCAGGCGCGGGTCCCTACGAGCAGTACTTC. Protein: CASSGAGPYEQYF.

The chain joins TRBV28 to TRBJ2-1; TRBD2 matches 13 bases. The V and J ends lost 5 bases and 10 bases, in that order; junction bases with no gene match: 14. Germline CDR1 MDHEN, CDR2 SYDVKM. CDR3 size: 17 residues. The DNA for the CDR3 is TGTGCCAGCAGTCCGACACGACTAGCGGGGGGTGTAGGGGAGCAGTTCTTC. It is translated as CASSPTRLAGGVGEQFF.

The V and J genes are TRBV4-3 and TRBJ1-2; 7 bases line up with TRBD1. The CDR3 length is 13 residues. Per germline, CDR1 LGHNA and CDR2 YSLEER. The V segment lost 1 base and the J segment 7 bases; nucleotides outside the gene matches: 3. The CDR3 reads CASSQVGGGGYTF. The CDR3 bases are TGCGCCAGCAGCCAAGTAGGGGGCGGTGGCTACACCTTC.

The V gene is TRBV9, the J gene TRBJ1-6, with D possibly being TRBD1 (6 bases). This CDR3 contains 12 residues. V lost 4 bases and J 8 bases, leaving 7 bases between the germline ends. CDR1 is SGDLS and CDR2 is YYNGEE in the germline V gene. CDR3 bases: TGTGCCAGCAGCCCAGGGGATTCACCCCTCCACTTT. Protein: CASSPGDSPLHF.

V is TRBV27 and J is TRBJ1-2; D is unclear. V gave up 7 bases and J gave up 7 bases, with 19 bases separating them. The CDR3 consists of 14 residues. In germline, CDR1 is MNHEY, CDR2 SMNVEV (reference sequence). CDR3 sequence (DNA): TGTGCCAGCAACCCTGACCTAAGGCCTCCTGGCTACACCTTC. It yields the protein CASNPDLRPPGYTF.

The chain recombines TRBV9 with TRBJ1-5, with D unclear. V was cut by 5 bases and J by 8 bases, with 14 bases left in between. The CDR3 runs 13 residues. Per the germline V gene, CDR1 is SGDLS and CDR2 is YYNGEE. The CDR3 region has the DNA TGTGCCAGCAGGTACTTACCCGGGAAGCCCCAGCATTTT. It yields the protein CASRYLPGKPQHF.

This chain links TRBV5-6 with TRBJ1-6, with D possibly being TRBD1 (5 bases). The CDR3 loop spans 15 amino acids. Trimming left V 4 bases short and J 6 bases short, with 14 bases between. Germline V gene lookup returns CDR1 SGHDT and CDR2 YYEEEE. Here the CDR3 DNA reads TGTGCCAGCAGCCTCCCCGGGACCGCTAATTCACCCCTCCACTTT. This encodes CASSLPGTANSPLHF.

This clone showed up just once. The chain is built from TRBV27 and TRBJ1-1; no clear D gene. CDR1 and CDR2 (germline): MNHEY, SMNVEV (reference sequence). V was trimmed by 8 bases and J by 2 bases, leaving 12 bases between them. This CDR3 comprises 13 residues. The CDR3: CASGWALNTEAFF. The DNA of the CDR3 is TGTGCCAGCGGGTGGGCACTTAACACTGAAGCTTTCTTT.

The CDR3 nucleotides are TGTGCCAGCAGCTTGTCGGGACTAGGGGGGAATGAGCAGTTCTTC. Its protein product is CASSLSGLGGNEQFF. V usage is TRBV7-2 and J usage is TRBJ2-1; 8 nucleotides agree with TRBD2. J lost 7 bases, V lost 3 bases, and 8 bases had no gene match. The length of the CDR3 is 15 residues. Germline lookup yields CDR1 SGHTA and CDR2 FQGNSA.

The V and J genes are TRBV5-6 and TRBJ1-2, with no clear D. There are 17 residues in the CDR3. The germline V and J ends were trimmed by 4 bases and 2 bases, with 21 bases remaining between them. The germline V gene encodes CDR1 SGHDT and CDR2 YYEEEE. The chain's CDR3 is CASSLALQDGYNYGYTF. The CDR3, as DNA: TGTGCCAGCAGCCTCGCCTTGCAGGACGGCTACAACTATGGCTACACCTTC. The entire variable domain, with the rest obtained from reference TRBV5-6 and TRBJ1-2, is as follows: DAGVTQSPTHLIKTRGQQVTLRCSPKSGHDTVSWYQQALGQGPQFIFQYYEEEERQRGNFPDRFSGHQFPNYSSELNVNALLLGDSALYLCASSLALQDGYNYGYTFGSGTRLTVV.

This sequence joins TRBV5-4 and TRBJ1-1; the D is unclear. The CDR3 totals 15 residues. Germline assignment: CDR1 SGHNT and CDR2 YYREEE (reference sequence). V was clipped by 5 bases and J by 4 bases, with 18 bases between them. This CDR3 reads CASSSLASAGTEAFF. DNA of the CDR3: TGTGCCAGCAGTTCACTCGCCTCCGCGGGCACTGAAGCTTTCTTT.

This clone was detected only a few times. The chain has TRBV5-4 and TRBJ2-3; D is undetermined. The CDR3 is made up of 13 amino acids. Germline V gives CDR1 SGHNT, CDR2 YYREEE (reference sequence). The V and J ends lost 0 bases and 4 bases respectively, with 6 bases between them. This CDR3 reads CASSLEKADTQYF. The CDR3 nucleotides read TGTGCCAGCAGCTTGGAAAAGGCAGATACGCAGTATTTT. The full variable domain, in which reference TRBV5-4 and TRBJ2-3 provide the parts outside the CDR3, is ETGVTQSPTHLIKTRGQQVTLRCSSQSGHNTVSWYQQALGQGPQFIFQYYREEENGRGNFPPRFSGLQFPNYSSELNVNALELDDSALYLCASSLEKADTQYFGPGTRLTVL.

This chain joins TRBV18 and TRBJ1-3; D remains unclear. Trimming left V 2 bases short and J 0 bases short, with 5 bases between. Germline V CDR1 and CDR2: KGHSH, LQKENI. CDR3 size: 14 residues. The CDR3 region has the DNA TGTGCCAGCTCACCATTGGACTCTGGAAACACCATATATTTT. Its translation: CASSPLDSGNTIYF.

The chain carries TRBV19 and TRBJ1-1; TRBD1 agrees at 7 bases. This CDR3 region has 12 residues. Germline V gene lookup returns CDR1 LNHDA and CDR2 SQIVND (reference sequence). The V and J ends lost 7 bases and 7 bases, in that order; junction bases with no gene match: 6. This chain's CDR3 is CASKGGGIEAFF. The CDR3 region has the DNA TGTGCCAGTAAAGGGGGCGGCATTGAAGCTTTCTTT.

The chain links TRBV2 to TRBJ1-1; D gene unclear. This CDR3 has 13 residues. The ends were cut back, 8 bases at V and 5 bases at J, with 15 bases in the middle. The V gene's germline CDR1 is SNHLY and CDR2 FYNNEI. CDR3 DNA sequence: TGTGCCAGCTATCTCGAGGGTTGGACTGAAGCTTTCTTT. Translated: CASYLEGWTEAFF. Using reference TRBV2 and TRBJ1-1 for the parts outside the CDR3, the full variable domain is EPEVTQTPSHQVTQMGQEVILRCVPISNHLYFYWYRQILGQKVEFLVSFYNNEISEKSEIFDDQFSVERPDGSNFTLKIRSTKLEDSAMYFCASYLEGWTEAFFGQGTRLTVV.

V usage is TRBV7-2 and J usage is TRBJ1-1, with 8 bases matching TRBD1. CDR1 and CDR2 from the germline V gene are SGHTA and FQGNSA. Trimming took 4 bases from V and 5 from J; bases not matched to a gene: 18. The CDR3 sequence is 18 residues long. The CDR3 protein is CASSSPKGVGQGNTEAFF. In DNA, the CDR3 is TGTGCCAGCAGCTCCCCTAAGGGGGTTGGACAGGGCAATACTGAAGCTTTCTTT.

V and J are TRBV11-1 and TRBJ2-7; D is perhaps TRBD2 (6 bases). This CDR3 comprises 15 residues. V was shortened by 1 base and J by 2 bases, with 12 bases between the two germline ends. Germline V lookup: CDR1 SGHAT, CDR2 FQDESV (reference sequence). The CDR3 region is CASSLVAGRTYEQYF. CDR3 DNA: TGTGCCAGCAGCTTAGTCGCGGGGAGAACCTACGAGCAGTACTTC.

The V and J genes are TRBV7-2 and TRBJ2-5, with D unclear. There are 10 residues in the CDR3. Per germline, CDR1 SGHTA and CDR2 FQGNSA. CDR3 nucleotide sequence: TGTGCAGCCGGGCCCGAGACCCAGTACTTC. It specifies CAAGPETQYF.

V gene TRBV28 combines with J gene TRBJ2-5; 13 positions match TRBD2. Per the germline V gene, CDR1 is MDHEN and CDR2 is SYDVKM. The V segment lost 5 bases and the J segment 5 bases; nucleotides outside the gene matches: 20. This CDR3 has 20 residues. CDR3 protein: CASSVPPTSGTSGAEETQYF. CDR3 bases: TGTGCCAGCAGTGTCCCCCCAACCTCCGGGACTAGCGGGGCTGAGGAGACCCAGTACTTC.

This clone was counted a few times. V gene TRBV4-2 combines with J gene TRBJ1-2; unclear D gene. This CDR3 has 17 residues. Germline V gene data show CDR1 as LGHNA and CDR2 as YNFKEQ. V lost 0 bases to trimming and J lost 4 bases, with 18 bases between them. CDR3 protein: CASSQDRRLSPTYGYTF. As DNA, the CDR3 is TGTGCCAGCAGCCAAGATCGAAGACTCTCACCCACCTATGGCTACACCTTC.

The V and J genes are TRBV28 and TRBJ1-2, with D uncertain. V was cut by 8 bases and J by 2 bases, with 18 bases left in between. Germline CDR1 and CDR2: MDHEN and SYDVKM. This CDR3 spans 15 amino acids. The CDR3 DNA is TGTGCCAGCGGTGGCTCGGGGTCGGTAAACTATGGCTACACCTTC. Amino acids: CASGGSGSVNYGYTF.

V is TRBV1 and J is TRBJ2-1; the tabulated D call, TRBD2, remains unverified against the DNA. TRBV1 is recorded as a pseudogene. The CDR3 runs 15 residues. The CDR3 region has the DNA TGCACCAGCAGCCAGGGACTAGCGGGGGAGGATGAGCAGTTCTTC. It yields the protein CTSSQGLAGEDEQFF.

This clone was recorded only once. The genes are TRBV11-3 and TRBJ2-7; 8 bases align to TRBD2. The V segment lost 5 bases and the J segment 7 bases; nucleotides outside the gene matches: 7. Germline V lookup: CDR1 SGHNT, CDR2 YENEEA. The CDR3 consists of 13 residues. Here the CDR3 reads CASSMTRGGEQYF. In nucleotides, the CDR3 is TGTGCCAGCAGCATGACCCGGGGGGGGGAGCAGTACTTC.